This TCR beta chain was sequenced for a study of somatic mutations in cytotoxic T cells in rheumatoid arthritis. Overall study context: T-cell populations stained with V beta antibodies were in some cases flow-sorted at nearly 100% purity, including V beta1+ cells that were sequenced for TCRB.

Sequenced by immunoSEQ multiplex PCR; TCRdb stores in-frame clones only, minus some. In the table there are some 40,000 clones, about four fifths of which are singletons. A word on this clone: No antigen is known for it.

Study conclusions and caveats: Statistically, CD8+ T-cell clonality was not significantly distinct between individuals with rheumatoid arthritis and age-matched healthy controls. The largest CD8+ clone made up over 20% of CD8+ cells in about an eighth of the 65 patients. Rheumatoid arthritis patients showed CD8+ clonality increasing with age, unlike healthy controls.

J was trimmed by 7 bases and V by 5 bases; bases with no gene match: 11. Germline-derived CDR1 and CDR2 are MNHEY and SMNVEV (reference sequence). The CDR3 length is 15 residues. Material for sequencing was CD8+ T cells sorted from blood. The chain employs TRBV27 and TRBJ1-5; 7 bases align to TRBD1. The origin of this receptor is a man aged 35-49 years in good health. CDR3 nucleotides: TGTGCCAGCAGTCCGAAACAGGGGTCAAGGCAGCCCCAGCATTTT. This encodes CASSPKQGSRQPQHF.